This T cell receptor beta chain was recorded in a study of memory CD4+ T cells and cytomegalovirus serostatus. Study-wide results and limits: Of roughly 180 reported CMV TCRbeta sequences, roughly 70 were found in memory CD4+ repertoires.

As concerns this clone: Its target is not known.

Germline CDR1 and CDR2: SGHRS and YFSETQ. Trimming took off 5 bases at V and 4 bases at J, with 16 bases between the two ends. CDR3 size: 14 residues. TCRdb's table, derived via immunoSEQ multiplex PCR, lists solely in-frame clones and lacks some. The table shows tens of thousands of clones, with roughly 85% occurring only once. The sort gate was single viable CD3+CD4+CD8-CD45RO+ cells for memory CD4+ T cells. Serostatus was set by detecting CMV pp150, pp28, p38, p52 IgG. The receptor's source is an adult in good health and CMV-seropositive. Source material: memory CD4+ T cells from blood. This sequence joins TRBV5-1 and TRBJ2-7; possible D gene TRBD1, 5 bases. CDR3 nucleotides: TGCGCCAGCAGTTCGGGTCAGGGCTTTTACGAGCAGTACTTC. Its protein is CASSSGQGFYEQYF.